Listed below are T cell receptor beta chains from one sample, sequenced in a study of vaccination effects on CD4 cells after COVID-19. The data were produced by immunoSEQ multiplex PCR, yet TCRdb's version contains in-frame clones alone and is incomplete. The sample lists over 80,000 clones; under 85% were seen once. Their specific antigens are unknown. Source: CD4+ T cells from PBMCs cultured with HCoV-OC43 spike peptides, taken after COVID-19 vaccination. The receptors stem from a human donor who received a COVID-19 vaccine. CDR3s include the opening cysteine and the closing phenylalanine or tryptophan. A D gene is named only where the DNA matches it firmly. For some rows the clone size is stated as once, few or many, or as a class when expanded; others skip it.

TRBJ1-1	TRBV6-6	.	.	TGTGCCAGCAGACCAACTCGAGAAGCTTTCTTT	CASRPTREAFF
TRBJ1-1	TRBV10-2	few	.	TGCGCCAGCAGAGACAGCCACTATTCTGAAGCTTTCTTT	CASRDSHYSEAFF
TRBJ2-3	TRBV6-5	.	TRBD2	TGTGCCAGCAGGGCCGGGAGGACCACAGATACGCAGTATTTT	CASRAGRTTDTQYF
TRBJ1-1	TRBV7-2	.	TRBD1	TGTGCCAGCAGCTTCTCCGGGACAGGGAACACTGAAGCTTTCTTT	CASSFSGTGNTEAFF
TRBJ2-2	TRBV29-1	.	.	TGCAGCGTTCGCGCAGGGAATACCGGGGAGCTGTTTTTT	CSVRAGNTGELFF
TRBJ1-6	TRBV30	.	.	TGTGCCCGGAGCAGAGACTATAATTCACCCCTCCACTTT	CARSRDYNSPLHF
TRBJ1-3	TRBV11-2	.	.	TGTGCCAGCAGCCCGTCGACGGTTGGAAACACCATATATTTT	CASSPSTVGNTIYF
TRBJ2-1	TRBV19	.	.	TGTGCCAGTAGTATCGGGAGAAGTAACCCCTACAATGAGCAGTTCTTC	CASSIGRSNPYNEQFF
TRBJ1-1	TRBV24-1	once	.	TGTGCCACCAGTGTGCGAGGGAACACTGAAGCTTTCTTT	CATSVRGNTEAFF
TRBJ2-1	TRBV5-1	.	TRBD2	TGCGCCAGCAGCCCGACTAGCGGGGGGGCAAATGAGCAGTTCTTC	CASSPTSGGANEQFF
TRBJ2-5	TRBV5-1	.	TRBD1	TGCGCCAGCAGCAGGACGAACAGGGGGCAAGAGACCCAGTACTTC	CASSRTNRGQETQYF
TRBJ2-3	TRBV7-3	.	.	TGTGCCAGCAGCTTAGGAGGAGGGGGCGATGGAGATACGCAGTATTTT	CASSLGGGGDGDTQYF
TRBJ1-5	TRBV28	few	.	TGTGCCAGCCAGACCCCCAATCAGCCCCAGCATTTT	CASQTPNQPQHF
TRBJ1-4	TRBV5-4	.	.	TGTGCCAGCACCGAAAGTAGACTGTTTTTT	CASTESRLFF
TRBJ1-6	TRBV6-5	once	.	TGTGCCAGCAGCCCCGGGCAAACGGGCCTCCACTTT	CASSPGQTGLHF
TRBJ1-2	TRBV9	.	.	TGTGCCAGCAGCCGGATGGGACCGGGGGACTATGGCTACACCTTC	CASSRMGPGDYGYTF
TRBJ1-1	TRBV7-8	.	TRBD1	TGTGCCAGCAGCTTACAGGGGGATTACACTGAAGCTTTCTTT	CASSLQGDYTEAFF
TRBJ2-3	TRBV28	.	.	TGTGCCACCAGGGGCGGGGGCCAAGTAATTGATACGCAGTATTTT	CATRGGGQVIDTQYF
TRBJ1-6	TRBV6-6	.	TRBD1	TGTGCCAGTTCAGGGGGTACCTATAATTCACCCCTCCACTTT	CASSGGTYNSPLHF
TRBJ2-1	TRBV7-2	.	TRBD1	TGTGCCAGCAGCTTGGACAGGGGTTCCTACAATGAGCAGTTCTTC	CASSLDRGSYNEQFF
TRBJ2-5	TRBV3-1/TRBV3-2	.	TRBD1	TGTGCCAGCAGCCAAATTTCTGGACAGGGGAATACCCAGTACTTC	CASSQISGQGNTQYF
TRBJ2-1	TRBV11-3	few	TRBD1	TGTGCCAGCAGCTTAGGACAGGGGGCGCGGGTGAGGCAGTTCTTC	CASSLGQGARVRQFF
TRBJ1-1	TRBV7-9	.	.	TGTGCCAGCAGCTTACGGCCCGGAGGGCAGGGCGGCACTGAAGCTTTCTTT	CASSLRPGGQGGTEAFF
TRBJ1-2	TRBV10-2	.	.	TGCGCCAGCAGTGATCTAGGGGACTCCGGCTACACCTTC	CASSDLGDSGYTF
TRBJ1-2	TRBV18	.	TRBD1	TGTGCCAGCTCACGAACAGGGGGCGCGGGTGATGGCTACACCTTC	CASSRTGGAGDGYTF
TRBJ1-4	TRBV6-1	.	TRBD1	TGTGCCAGCAGTGACCCCGGGACAGGGGGCCTTGCTAATGAAAAACTGTTTTTT	CASSDPGTGGLANEKLFF
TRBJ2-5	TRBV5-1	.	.	TGCGCCAGCAGCTACCAGGACGGTCAAGAGACCCAGTACTTC	CASSYQDGQETQYF
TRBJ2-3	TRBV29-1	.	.	TGCAGCGTGGACAGCGGGGACCTTAGCACAGATACGCAGTATTTT	CSVDSGDLSTDTQYF
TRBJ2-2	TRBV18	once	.	TGTGCCAGCTCACCACGCAGGCAGGGTACCACCGGGGAGCTGTTTTTT	CASSPRRQGTTGELFF
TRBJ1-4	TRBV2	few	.	TGTGCCAGCAGCCCTGGACAGTTTGAAAAACTGTTTTTT	CASSPGQFEKLFF
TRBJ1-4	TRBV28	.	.	TGTGCCAGCAGTTTCTCTGCAACTAATGAAAAACTGTTTTTT	CASSFSATNEKLFF
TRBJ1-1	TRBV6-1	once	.	TGTGCCAGCAGTGAAAGGCTTAACACTGAAGCTTTCTTT	CASSERLNTEAFF
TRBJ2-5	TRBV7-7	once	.	TGTGCCAGCAGCTTTTTGGCCCAAGAGACCCAGTACTTC	CASSFLAQETQYF
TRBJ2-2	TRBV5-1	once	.	TGCGCCAGCAGCTTGGATGCAGGGTGGGCCGGGGAGCTGTTTTTT	CASSLDAGWAGELFF
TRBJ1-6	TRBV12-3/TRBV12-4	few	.	TGTGCCAGCAGCCGCAGGGCGACCCTCCACTTT	CASSRRATLHF
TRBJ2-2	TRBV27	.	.	TGTGCCAGCAGTTTGGTGCATAACACCGGGGAGCTGTTTTTT	CASSLVHNTGELFF
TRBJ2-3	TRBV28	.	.	TGTGCCAGCAGGGGTAGAGGGGTAAACACAGATACGCAGTATTTT	CASRGRGVNTDTQYF
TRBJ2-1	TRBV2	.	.	TGTGCCAGCAGTGAAGAACGTGGGGGGCTAAATGAGCAGTTCTTC	CASSEERGGLNEQFF
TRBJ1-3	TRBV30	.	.	TGTGCCTGGAGTGTTTTACACTCTGGAAACACCATATATTTT	CAWSVLHSGNTIYF
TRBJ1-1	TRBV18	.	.	TGTGCCAGCTCACCTACCGGGACCAGCGGTGAAGCTTTCTTT	CASSPTGTSGEAFF
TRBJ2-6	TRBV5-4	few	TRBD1	TGTGCCAGCACTGGACAGGGGGCTGGGGCCAACGTCCTGACTTTC	CASTGQGAGANVLTF
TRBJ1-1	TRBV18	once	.	TGTGCCAGCTCCGACAGTAACACTGAAGCTTTCTTT	CASSDSNTEAFF
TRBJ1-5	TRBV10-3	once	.	TGTGCCATCAGTACAGGGCCCAGGGGCAATCAGCCCCAGCATTTT	CAISTGPRGNQPQHF
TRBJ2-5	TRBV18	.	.	TGTGCCAGCTCACTTACAGGGTTGGAGACCCAGTACTTC	CASSLTGLETQYF
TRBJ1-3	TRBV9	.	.	TGTGCCAGCAGCGTAGACGTGGGAAACACCATATATTTT	CASSVDVGNTIYF
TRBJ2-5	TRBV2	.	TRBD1	TGTGCCAGCAGTCGCTCGGGCAGGGGGTCCCAAGAGACCCAGTACTTC	CASSRSGRGSQETQYF
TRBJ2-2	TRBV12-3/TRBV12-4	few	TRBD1	TGTGCCAGCAGAACGACAGGGACCGGGGAGCTGTTTTTT	CASRTTGTGELFF
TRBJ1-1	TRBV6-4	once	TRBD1	TGTGCCAGCAGGGCAGGGGGCAAAGCTTTCTTT	CASRAGGKAFF
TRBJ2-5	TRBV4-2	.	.	TGTGCCAGCAGCCAAGGGCGAGCGACTGAGACCCAGTACTTC	CASSQGRATETQYF
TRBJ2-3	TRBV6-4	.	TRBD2	TGTGCCAGCAGCCGGGGGGGAATGACAGATACGCAGTATTTT	CASSRGGMTDTQYF